These 26 T cell receptor beta chains share one sample of origin, sequenced in a study of early T cells in non-severe SARS-CoV-2 infection. MiXCR was run by TCRdb on the 5' RACE reads, yielding one entry per CDR3 protein. The table has approximately 46,000 distinct CDR3 sequences, over 5% seen once. The sequencing input was whole blood. These receptors were taken from an adult who was a healthcare worker with PCR-confirmed SARS-CoV-2 infection or an uninfected control (not recorded which).

This clonotype turned up a few times. The V gene is TRBV7-9, the J gene TRBJ2-1; the match to TRBD2 covers 8 bases. The CDR3 is made up of 15 amino acids. With 2 bases clipped from V and 6 bases from J, the junction kept 6 bases outside the gene matches. Germline V gives CDR1 SEHNR, CDR2 FQNEAQ (reference sequence). This chain's CDR3 is CASSLPGGAVNEQFF. The DNA for the CDR3 is TGTGCCAGCAGCTTACCCGGGGGGGCTGTCAATGAGCAGTTCTTC.

About this clonotype itself: Relative to the germline gene, one junction end is altered; a read error may explain this. This rearrangement joins TRBV12-3 or TRBV12-4 to TRBJ2-7, with D perhaps matching TRBD2 (5 bases). This CDR3 comprises 11 residues. The CDR3 coding sequence is TGTGCCACCAGTGAGGGCTACGAGCAGTACTTC. The encoded protein is CATSEGYEQYF.

Comment on this clonotype: Since the CDR3 does not end with the conserved phenylalanine or tryptophan, this likely comes from a read error. The limits of the CDR3 on the DNA are not certain, so only TCRdb's listed CDR3 is given. The chain carries TRBV27 and TRBJ2-7; the table's D call TRBD1 went unverified against the DNA. Inclusive of both ends, the CDR3 amounts to 10 amino acids. The germline V gene has CDR1 MNHEY and CDR2 SMNVEV (reference sequence). CDR3: CASSQLRGAR.

The V and J genes are TRBV29-1 and TRBJ2-7; D is ambiguous. CDR3 size: 11 residues. The germline CDR1 and CDR2 sequences are SQVTM and ANQGSEA. Trimming shortened V by 6 bases and J by 3 bases, and 9 bases separated the two germline ends. The CDR3 coding sequence is TGCAGCGTGGAAAACAGCTACGAGCAGTACTTC. Its protein is CSVENSYEQYF.

There are a few counts of this clonotype. The chain couples TRBV12-3 or TRBV12-4 to TRBJ2-3; no clear D gene. The V end lost 6 bases, the J end lost 4 bases, and 17 bases lay between the germline ends. CDR3 length: 15 amino acids. CDR3 sequence: CASSSIPPTPDTQYF. CDR3 DNA: TGTGCCAGCAGCTCGATCCCGCCCACCCCAGATACGCAGTATTTT.

This clonotype appeared many times. The rearrangement links TRBV18 to TRBJ2-3; TRBD2 aligns across 7 bases. There are 16 residues in the CDR3. The germline V gene has CDR1 KGHSH and CDR2 LQKENI. After removal of 3 bases from V and 2 bases from J, the junction contained 8 bases not matched to a gene. For the CDR3, the DNA is TGTGCCAGCTCACCGCGGGGAGGGCCCGCCACAGATACGCAGTATTTT. Its protein is CASSPRGGPATDTQYF.

In its sample, this clonotype was seen many times. The chain combines TRBV10-2 with TRBJ2-4; tentatively, D is TRBD2 (6 bases). Trimming took 2 bases from V and 9 from J, leaving 14 bases between them. Germline V CDR1 and CDR2: WSHSY, SAAADI. The CDR3 loop spans 14 amino acids. The CDR3 nucleotides are TGCGCCAGCAGTGAGCAAGCAGGAGGGGTCATTCAGTACTTC. Residues: CASSEQAGGVIQYF.

Ten or more counts support this clonotype. The chain carries TRBV13 and TRBJ2-5, with D hard to call. V shed 4 bases and J shed 5 bases, with 11 bases lying between them. CDR3 length: 13 residues. The germline gives CDR1 PRHDT, CDR2 FYEKMQ (reference sequence). The CDR3 here is CASSSILQETQYF. CDR3 nucleotides: TGTGCCAGCAGCTCAATCCTTCAGGAGACCCAGTACTTC.

This clonotype was seen ten or more times. This chain joins TRBV14 and TRBJ2-1; unclear D gene. CDR3 length: 14 amino acids. In germline, CDR1 is SGHDN, CDR2 FVKESK. With 0 bases removed from V and 3 bases from J, the gap between germline ends came to 6 bases. In nucleotides, the CDR3 is TGTGCCAGCAGCCAAGAACAGCACTACAATGAGCAGTTCTTC. This gives the protein CASSQEQHYNEQFF. Variable domain in full (rest from reference TRBV14 and TRBJ2-1): EAGVTQFPSHSVIEKGQTVTLRCDPISGHDNLYWYRRVMGKEIKFLLHFVKESKQDESGMPNNRFLAERTGGTYSTLKVQPAELEDSGVYFCASSQEQHYNEQFFGPGTRLTVL.

This clonotype was seen many times. The chain joins TRBV5-1 to TRBJ1-3; 9 nucleotides match TRBD1. V gave up 4 bases and J gave up 4 bases; unmatched junction bases: 6. Germline V gene data show CDR1 as SGHRS and CDR2 as YFSETQ. CDR3 length: 15 residues. The CDR3 sequence is CASSVWTGAGNTIYF. In DNA, the CDR3 is TGCGCCAGCAGCGTATGGACAGGGGCCGGAAACACCATATATTTT.

This clonotype was recorded many times. The V and J genes are TRBV5-1 and TRBJ2-4; D is unresolved. CDR1 and CDR2 from the germline V gene are SGHRS and YFSETQ. This CDR3 has 12 residues. Trimming removed 4 bases at V and 6 bases at J, with 8 bases between. The CDR3 DNA follows: TGCGCCAGCAGCGGTATGCGAAACATTCAGTACTTC. Protein: CASSGMRNIQYF. The complete variable domain, with remaining parts taken from reference TRBV5-1 and TRBJ2-4, reads KAGVTQTPRYLIKTRGQQVTLSCSPISGHRSVSWYQQTPGQGLQFLFEYFSETQRNKGNFPGRFSGRQFSNSRSEMNVSTLELGDSALYLCASSGMRNIQYFGAGTRLSVL.

This clonotype appeared many times. The V gene is TRBV27, the J gene TRBJ1-2; possible D gene TRBD1, 6 bases. Between the trimmed V and J ends, which lost 8 bases and 1 base, there was a span of 14 bases. The CDR3 spans 14 residues. CDR1 is MNHEY and CDR2 is SMNVEV in the germline V gene (reference sequence). The CDR3 coding sequence is TGTGCCAGCGGAGGGGGGCTTCGTAACTATGGCTACACCTTC. Amino acid sequence: CASGGGLRNYGYTF.

This clonotype has ten or more counts. The chain employs TRBV4-2 and TRBJ1-4; D is undetermined. Trimming removed 4 bases from V and 7 bases from J, with 13 bases in between. This CDR3 has 14 residues. Germline assignment: CDR1 LGHNA and CDR2 YNFKEQ. CDR3 sequence reads: CASSPGLNFEKLFF. The CDR3, as DNA: TGTGCCAGCAGCCCTGGCCTGAATTTTGAAAAACTGTTTTTT.

This clonotype came up many times. This chain connects TRBV10-2 to TRBJ2-1; D not resolved. Per germline, CDR1 WSHSY and CDR2 SAAADI. V lost 5 bases, J lost 0 bases, and 14 bases lay in between. This CDR3 is built from 16 residues. The CDR3 sequence: CASSPSPVPSYNEQFF. CDR3 in DNA: TGCGCCAGCAGTCCCTCCCCAGTGCCCTCCTACAATGAGCAGTTCTTC.

In this sample, this clonotype turned up many times. The rearrangement links TRBV6-6 to TRBJ2-5, with D uncertain. V was cut by 6 bases and J by 1 base, with 12 bases left in between. Germline-derived CDR1 and CDR2 are MNHNY and SVGAGI (reference sequence). CDR3 size: 14 residues. CDR3 DNA: TGTGCCAGCAGCTATAGGTTTCGCCAAGAGACCCAGTACTTC. Amino acid sequence: CASSYRFRQETQYF.

This clonotype was seen only a few times. This chain connects TRBV6-6 to TRBJ2-1; 8 nucleotides agree with TRBD1. This CDR3 contains 18 residues. Looked up from germline, CDR1 is MNHNY and CDR2 is SVGAGI (reference sequence). J lost 5 bases, V lost 0 bases, and 12 bases had no gene match. CDR3 in DNA: TGTGCCAGCAGTTACTCATCCCCCAGGGGGCCCCCAAACAATGAGCAGTTCTTC. It specifies CASSYSSPRGPPNNEQFF.

Ten or more counts support this clonotype. V is TRBV6-1 and J is TRBJ2-3; 7 positions agree with TRBD2. Germline CDR1 MNHNS, CDR2 SASEGT. The J segment lost 4 bases and the V segment lost 4 bases, leaving 2 bases of the junction unmatched. There are 13 residues in the CDR3. CDR3 protein: CASSAGRADTQYF. For the CDR3, the DNA is TGTGCCAGCAGTGCAGGGAGGGCAGATACGCAGTATTTT.

This clonotype was recorded at least ten times. V usage is TRBV20-1 and J usage is TRBJ1-1; weak D call: TRBD1 (5 bases). The CDR3 has 13 amino acids. Germline V gives CDR1 DFQATT, CDR2 SNEGSKA (reference sequence). V dropped 3 bases and J dropped 2 bases, with 10 bases sitting between them. The CDR3 loop is CSASRQGNTEAFF. In nucleotides, the CDR3 is TGCAGTGCTAGTAGGCAGGGCAACACTGAAGCTTTCTTT.

This clonotype was picked up many times. The chain carries TRBV10-2 and TRBJ1-1; possibly TRBD1 for D (5 bases). This CDR3 is 15 amino acids long. Germline V gives CDR1 WSHSY, CDR2 SAAADI. Trimming shortened V by 3 bases and J by 3 bases, and 14 bases separated the two germline ends. The CDR3 region has the DNA TGCGCCAGCAGTGATGGCGTCCGGGGGGACACTGAAGCTTTCTTT. Its translation is CASSDGVRGDTEAFF.

This clonotype was seen more than once but under ten times. V and J are TRBV5-4 and TRBJ1-2, with TRBD1 matching 9 bases. V was pared by 5 bases and J by 1 base, with 6 bases of the junction left unmatched. CDR1 and CDR2 (germline): SGHNT, YYREEE (reference sequence). This CDR3 is 15 amino acids long. The CDR3 spells CASRVQGAVNYGYTF. CDR3 coding DNA: TGTGCCAGCAGAGTACAGGGGGCGGTTAACTATGGCTACACCTTC.

This clonotype was detected many times. This chain joins TRBV6-5 and TRBJ1-2; D gene unclear. The V gene's germline CDR1 is MNHEY and CDR2 SVGAGI. Deletions cut 10 bases from V and 8 bases from J, with 20 bases between. The CDR3 is 13 amino acids. CDR3 sequence reads: CATKPPGFGGYTF. As DNA, the CDR3 is TGTGCCACCAAACCACCTGGGTTCGGCGGCTACACCTTC.

The gene calls are TRBV20-1 and TRBJ1-1, with no clear D. Trimming removed 3 bases from V and 3 bases from J, with 8 bases in between. Germline loops: CDR1 DFQATT, CDR2 SNEGSKA (reference sequence). This CDR3 has 12 amino acids. The CDR3 sequence: CSASQRDTEAFF. The CDR3 region has the DNA TGCAGTGCTAGCCAAAGGGACACTGAAGCTTTCTTT.

This clonotype was counted a few times. The V call is TRBV6-6, the J call TRBJ2-7; D not certain. V was clipped by 5 bases and J by 3 bases, with 8 bases between them. CDR3 size: 12 residues. Germline V gene sequence: CDR1 MNHNY, CDR2 SVGAGI (reference sequence). The CDR3 region is CASSGDVYEQYF. The CDR3 bases are TGTGCCAGCAGTGGAGACGTCTACGAGCAGTACTTC.

This clonotype was detected ten times or more. The V and J genes are TRBV18 and TRBJ1-5, with TRBD1 identical over 12 bases. V shed 6 bases, J shed 7 bases, and the junction held 7 bases outside the gene matches. This CDR3 spans 15 amino acids. CDR1 KGHSH and CDR2 LQKENI come from the germline V gene. The CDR3 coding sequence is TGTGCCAGCTCCCGAGGGACAGGGGGCCGGCAGCCCCAGCATTTT. Amino acids: CASSRGTGGRQPQHF.

This clonotype was seen repeatedly, ten times or more. The chain couples TRBV12-3 or TRBV12-4 to TRBJ2-7; a possible D gene is TRBD1 (5 bases). The ends were cut back, 5 bases at V and 0 bases at J, with 11 bases in the middle. The CDR3 sequence is 14 residues long. CDR3 loop: CASSVNRSSYEQYF. The CDR3, as DNA: TGTGCCAGCAGTGTGAACAGGAGCTCCTACGAGCAGTACTTC.

In this sample, this clonotype turned up a few times. The chain combines TRBV5-5 with TRBJ2-5; D is undetermined. CDR1 and CDR2 from the germline V gene are SGHKS and YYEKEE (reference sequence). V gave up 2 bases and J gave up 0 bases, with 8 bases separating them. The CDR3 extends over 14 amino acids. CDR3 nucleotides: TGTGCCAGCAGCTTTGGCTTGGACCAAGAGACCCAGTACTTC. Translation gives CASSFGLDQETQYF.